This record concerns one T cell receptor (beta chain) sequence. This clonotype was found a few times. What antigen it recognizes has not been identified. Nothing much larger sits one base from this clone, and base qualities are not available. The data were obtained in a study of patients and donors after allogeneic stem cell transplantation (dated by TCRdb to the early 2020s). Library creation used RT-PCR. TCRdb names NextSeq 550 as the instrument used. Using fastp at Q25 and MiXCR, TCRdb reprocessed the public reads and kept productive beta chains. Every distinct CDR3 protein forms one entry, paired with its most common genes and DNA. Within this sample are about 960,000 distinct CDR3 sequences, with approximately 18% of them counted one time only. In total, the top ten clones hold approximately 5.9% of the sample. Spanning cysteine to phenylalanine, the CDR3 consists of 14 amino acids. The read is trimmed to its CDR3 DNA, 42 bases read in frame from base 1. The germline V end is reduced by 6 bases and the J end by 7 bases; junction bases left unmatched: 7. CDR1 SGHDN and CDR2 FVKESK are derived from the germline V gene.

This clonotype originated in a human donor who was either an allogeneic HSCT recipient or a stem cell or donor lymphocyte infusion donor (not recorded which). It is not recorded whose cells these are; they may come from a transplant donor. Sample: blood, either unsorted or a sorted T cell fraction (not recorded which). This receptor chain uses TRBV14 and TRBJ1-4, with TRBD1 identical over 8 junction bases. The DNA sequence is as follows: TGTGCCAGCAGAAACAGGGGGGGTCGTGAAAAACTGTTTTTT. The translation is CASRNRGGREKLFF. Beyond the CDR3, the reference TRBV14 and TRBJ1-4 genes provide the residues; the full variable domain reads: EAGVTQFPSHSVIEKGQTVTLRCDPISGHDNLYWYRRVMGKEIKFLLHFVKESKQDESGMPNNRFLAERTGGTYSTLKVQPAELEDSGVYFCASRNRGGREKLFFGSGTQLSVL.